Listed below are T cell receptor beta chains from one sample, sequenced in a study of shared clonotypes between healthy human individuals. TCRdb's table, derived via immunoSEQ multiplex PCR, lists solely in-frame clones and lacks some. Of approximately 1.9 million clones listed, 80% to 95% are singletons. The specimen sequenced was naive CD8+ T cells from PBMCs. These receptors all come from a man aged 18 to 35 in good health. Some clones in this sample may be carry-over from other donors' samples. The CDR3 runs from the conserved cysteine through the conserved F or W.

>19|TRBJ1-4|TRBV7-9
CASSWPRRTGLATNEKLFF
>14|TRBJ2-2|TRBV4-1
CASSDRTSTGELFF
>14|TRBJ2-3|TRBV11-2
CASSFPGISDTQYF
>17|TRBJ2-3|TRBV7-2
CASSLEWRNRVTDTQYF
>14|TRBJ1-1|TRBV6-6
CASSYPGLNTEAFF
>14|TRBJ1-2|TRBV27
CASSPAGFAYGYTF
>13|TRBJ2-1|TRBV2
CASKDRVYNEQFF
>14|TRBJ1-1|TRBV27
CASSTRSGNTEAFF
>12|TRBJ2-7|TRBV14
CASSLWRYEQYF
>17|TRBJ1-3|TRBV28
CASSPLTGDRSGNTIYF
>14|TRBJ2-5|TRBV27
CASRLRASRETQYF
>16|TRBJ2-5|TRBV5-6
CASSLFLDEPEETQYF
>14|TRBJ2-7|TRBV7-8
CASSFWTGEWEQYF
>12|TRBJ2-7|TRBV14
CASSLIPYEQYF
>16|TRBJ1-2|TRBV29-1
CSADPGQEVWNYGYTF
>15|TRBJ2-6|TRBV11-2
CASSLVNAGANVLTF
>14|TRBJ1-5|TRBV5-1
CASSLEGVGQPQHF
>15|TRBJ1-1|TRBV9
CASSVEPEWNTEAFF
>16|TRBJ2-6|TRBV27
CASSLEYSGAENVLTF
>16|TRBJ2-1|TRBV5-1
CASSFRASGFVNEQFF
>15|TRBJ2-1|TRBV28
CASSLLAGGQGEQFF
>13|TRBJ2-7|TRBV27
CASSIGTAYEQYF
>14|TRBJ1-5|TRBV2
CASSDFVSNQPQHF
>13|TRBJ1-2|TRBV9
CASSETGFNGYTF
>15|TRBJ2-2|TRBV11-1
CASSYGTPNTGELFF
>15|TRBJ2-7|TRBV4-1
CASSQRGQGFYEQYF
>13|TRBJ2-7|TRBV27
CASAIMQGYEQYF
>15|TRBJ1-6|TRBV27
CASSSLTGGNSPLHF
>14|TRBJ1-1|TRBV4-1
CASSRLTGNTEAFF
>13|TRBJ2-7|TRBV5-4
CASSSQGNYEQYF
>16|TRBJ1-2|TRBV5-6
CASSLIEWGRSYGYTF